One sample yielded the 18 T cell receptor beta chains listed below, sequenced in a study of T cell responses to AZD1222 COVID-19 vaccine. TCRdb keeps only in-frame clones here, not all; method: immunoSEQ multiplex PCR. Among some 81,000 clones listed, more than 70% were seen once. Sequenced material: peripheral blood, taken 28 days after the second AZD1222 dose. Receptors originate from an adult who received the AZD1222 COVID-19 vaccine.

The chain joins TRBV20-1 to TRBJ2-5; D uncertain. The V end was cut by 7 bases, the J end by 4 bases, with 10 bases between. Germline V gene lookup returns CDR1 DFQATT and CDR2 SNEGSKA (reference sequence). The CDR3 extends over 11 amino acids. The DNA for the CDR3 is TGCAGTGTTGGGCGTTCAGAGACCCAGTACTTC. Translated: CSVGRSETQYF.

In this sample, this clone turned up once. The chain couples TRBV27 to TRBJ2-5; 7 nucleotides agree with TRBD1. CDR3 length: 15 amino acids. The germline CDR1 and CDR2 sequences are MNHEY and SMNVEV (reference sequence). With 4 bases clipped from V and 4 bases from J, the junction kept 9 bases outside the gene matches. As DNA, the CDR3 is TGTGCCAGCAGTTCGGAAGACAGGGTCCGAGAGACCCAGTACTTC. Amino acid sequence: CASSSEDRVRETQYF.

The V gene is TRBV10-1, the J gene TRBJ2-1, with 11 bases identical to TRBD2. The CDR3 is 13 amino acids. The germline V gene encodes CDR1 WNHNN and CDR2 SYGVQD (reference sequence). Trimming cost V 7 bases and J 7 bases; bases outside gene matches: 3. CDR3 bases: TGCGCCAGCAACCCTAGCGGGAGGAATGAGCAGTTCTTC. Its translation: CASNPSGRNEQFF.

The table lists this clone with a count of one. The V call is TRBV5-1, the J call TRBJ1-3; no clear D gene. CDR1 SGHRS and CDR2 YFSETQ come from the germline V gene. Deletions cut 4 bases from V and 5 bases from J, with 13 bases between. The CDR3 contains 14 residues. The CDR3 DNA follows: TGCGCCAGCAGCCTGTTGGGAGCGAGAAACACCATATATTTT. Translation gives CASSLLGARNTIYF. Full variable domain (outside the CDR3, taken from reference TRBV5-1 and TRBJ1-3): KAGVTQTPRYLIKTRGQQVTLSCSPISGHRSVSWYQQTPGQGLQFLFEYFSETQRNKGNFPGRFSGRQFSNSRSEMNVSTLELGDSALYLCASSLLGARNTIYFGEGSWLTVV.

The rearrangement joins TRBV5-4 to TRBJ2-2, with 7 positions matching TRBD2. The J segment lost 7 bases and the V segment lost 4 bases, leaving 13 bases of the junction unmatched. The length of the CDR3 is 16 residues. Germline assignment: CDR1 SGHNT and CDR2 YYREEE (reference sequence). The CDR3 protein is CASSRGERVVFGELFF. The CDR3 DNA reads TGTGCCAGCAGCCGGGGGGAGCGGGTGGTATTCGGGGAGCTGTTTTTT.

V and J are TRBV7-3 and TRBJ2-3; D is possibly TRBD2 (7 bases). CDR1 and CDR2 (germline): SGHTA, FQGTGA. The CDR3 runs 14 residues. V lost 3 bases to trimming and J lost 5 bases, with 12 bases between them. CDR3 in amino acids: CASSLQGTIDTQYF. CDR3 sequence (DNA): TGTGCCAGCAGCTTGCAGGGGACTATAGATACGCAGTATTTT.

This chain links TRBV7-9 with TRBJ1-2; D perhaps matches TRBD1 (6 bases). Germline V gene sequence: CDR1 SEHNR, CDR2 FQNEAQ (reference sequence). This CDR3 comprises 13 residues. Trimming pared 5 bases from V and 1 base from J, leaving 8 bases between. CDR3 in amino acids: CASSRDNNYGYTF. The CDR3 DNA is TGTGCCAGCAGCAGGGACAATAACTATGGCTACACCTTC.

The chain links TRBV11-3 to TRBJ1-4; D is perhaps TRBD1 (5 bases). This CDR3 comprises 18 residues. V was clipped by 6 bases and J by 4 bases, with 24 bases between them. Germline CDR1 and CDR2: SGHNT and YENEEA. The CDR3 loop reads CASSPTPRDWVVNEKLFF. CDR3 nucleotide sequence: TGTGCCAGCAGTCCAACCCCCCGGGACTGGGTCGTTAATGAAAAACTGTTTTTT.

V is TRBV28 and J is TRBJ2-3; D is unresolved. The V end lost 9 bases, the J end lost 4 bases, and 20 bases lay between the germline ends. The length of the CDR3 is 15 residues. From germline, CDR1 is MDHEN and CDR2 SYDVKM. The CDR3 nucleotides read TGTGCCAGTCGGTGGTCCCCCTTGGCGGCAGATACGCAGTATTTT. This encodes CASRWSPLAADTQYF.

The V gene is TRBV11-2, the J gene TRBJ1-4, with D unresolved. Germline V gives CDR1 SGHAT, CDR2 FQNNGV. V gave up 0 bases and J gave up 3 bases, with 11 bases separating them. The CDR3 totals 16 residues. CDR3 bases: TGTGCCAGCAGCTTAGATCACCGGGCAGCTAATGAAAAACTGTTTTTT. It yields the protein CASSLDHRAANEKLFF.

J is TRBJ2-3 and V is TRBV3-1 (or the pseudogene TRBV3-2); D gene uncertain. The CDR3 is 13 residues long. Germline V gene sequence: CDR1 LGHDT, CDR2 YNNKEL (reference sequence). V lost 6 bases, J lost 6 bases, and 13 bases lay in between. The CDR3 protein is CASRVSSSDTQYF. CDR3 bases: TGTGCCAGCAGGGTTAGCTCATCCGATACGCAGTATTTT.

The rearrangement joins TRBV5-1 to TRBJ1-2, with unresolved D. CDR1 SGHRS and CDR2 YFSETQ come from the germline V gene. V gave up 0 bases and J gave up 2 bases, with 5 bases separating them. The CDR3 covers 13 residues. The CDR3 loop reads CASSLATNYGYTF. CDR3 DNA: TGCGCCAGCAGCTTGGCCACCAACTATGGCTACACCTTC.

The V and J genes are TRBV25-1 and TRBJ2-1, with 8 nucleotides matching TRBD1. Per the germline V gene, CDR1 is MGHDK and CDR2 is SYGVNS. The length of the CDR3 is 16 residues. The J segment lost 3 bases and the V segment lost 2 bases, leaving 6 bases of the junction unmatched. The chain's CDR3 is CASSEDPTGGYNEQFF. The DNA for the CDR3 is TGTGCCAGCAGTGAAGACCCTACAGGGGGCTACAATGAGCAGTTCTTC.

The CDR3 DNA follows: TGCGCCAGCAGTGAGGGCAGTGATACGCAGTATTTT. This translates into CASSEGSDTQYF. V is TRBV10-1 and J is TRBJ2-3; D is ambiguous. The length of the CDR3 is 12 residues. Germline V gene sequence: CDR1 WNHNN, CDR2 SYGVQD (reference sequence). Trimming removed 2 bases from V and 6 bases from J, with 6 bases in between.

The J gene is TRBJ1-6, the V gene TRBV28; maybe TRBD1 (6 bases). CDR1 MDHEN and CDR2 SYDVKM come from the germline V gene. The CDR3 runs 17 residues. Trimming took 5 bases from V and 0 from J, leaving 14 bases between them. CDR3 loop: CASSPMDRSSYNSPLHF. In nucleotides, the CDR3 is TGTGCCAGCAGTCCTATGGACAGAAGCTCCTATAATTCACCCCTCCACTTT.

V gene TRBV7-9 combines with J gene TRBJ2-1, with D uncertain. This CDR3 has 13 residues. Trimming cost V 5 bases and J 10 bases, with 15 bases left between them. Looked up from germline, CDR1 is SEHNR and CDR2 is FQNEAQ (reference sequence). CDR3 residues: CASSGRAGEEQFF. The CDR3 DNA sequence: TGTGCCAGCAGCGGTAGGGCAGGCGAGGAGCAGTTCTTC.

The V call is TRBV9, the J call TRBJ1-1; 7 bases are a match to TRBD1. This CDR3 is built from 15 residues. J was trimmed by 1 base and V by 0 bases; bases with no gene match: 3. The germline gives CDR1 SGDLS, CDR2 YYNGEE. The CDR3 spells CASSVVGGGNTEAFF. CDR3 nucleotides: TGTGCCAGCAGCGTAGTAGGGGGCGGGAACACTGAAGCTTTCTTT.

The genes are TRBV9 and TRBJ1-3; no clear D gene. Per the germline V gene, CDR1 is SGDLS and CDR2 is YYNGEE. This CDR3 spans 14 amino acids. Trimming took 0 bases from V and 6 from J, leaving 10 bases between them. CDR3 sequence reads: CASSVGGGENTIYF. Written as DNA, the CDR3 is TGTGCCAGCAGCGTAGGAGGAGGAGAAAACACCATATATTTT.